Below are 15 T cell receptor beta chains sequenced from a single sample in a study of shared clonotypes between healthy human individuals. Some clones are missing from TCRdb's copy, which holds only in-frame ones; the method was immunoSEQ multiplex PCR. The repertoire has approximately 320,000 clones, roughly 84% of them found once; the top ten carry 15% to 20%. Material: memory CD8+ T cells sorted from blood. Subset in this sample: CD45RO+ cells pooled with CCR7-negative TemRA cells. These receptors came from a man between 18 and 29 years old in good health.

V gene TRBV27 combines with J gene TRBJ2-3; no firm D call. The CDR3 runs to 14 residues. The V gene's germline CDR1 is MNHEY and CDR2 SMNVEV (reference sequence). Deletions cut 1 base from V and 1 base from J, with 6 bases between. The CDR3 loop reads CASSLYGGTDTQYF. CDR3 DNA: TGTGCCAGCAGTTTATATGGCGGCACAGATACGCAGTATTTT.

The rearrangement links TRBV10-3 to TRBJ2-7; D is possibly TRBD1 or TRBD2 (5 bases each). Germline loops: CDR1 ENHRY, CDR2 SYGVKD. V lost 3 bases, J lost 2 bases, and 14 bases lay in between. The CDR3 loop spans 15 amino acids. The CDR3 DNA is TGTGCCATCAGTGATCACGGGACGGGCCCCTACGAGCAGTACTTC. Its protein product is CAISDHGTGPYEQYF.

The gene calls are TRBV7-9 and TRBJ2-3; possible D gene TRBD2, 6 bases. V was trimmed by 3 bases and J by 4 bases, leaving 14 bases between them. The CDR3 contains 15 residues. Germline CDR1 and CDR2: SEHNR and FQNEAQ (reference sequence). The CDR3 DNA follows: TGTGCCAGCAGCTTGTGGGGAGGAGGGTCAGATACGCAGTATTTT. Translated, it gives CASSLWGGGSDTQYF.

J is TRBJ2-1 and V is TRBV4-3; TRBD2 matches at 10 bases. The germline V gene encodes CDR1 LGHNA and CDR2 YSLEER. With V trimmed by 0 bases and J by 4 bases, 3 bases remained unmatched. CDR3 length: 16 residues. CDR3 sequence reads: CASSQDPAGGYNEQFF. The DNA of the CDR3 is TGCGCCAGCAGCCAAGATCCAGCGGGAGGGTACAATGAGCAGTTCTTC.

This clone was recorded once. At one end the junction does not follow the germline gene, possibly because of a read error. The V and J genes are TRBV10-3 and TRBJ1-1; no clear D. The CDR3 has 13 amino acids. The germline V gene encodes CDR1 ENHRY and CDR2 SYGVKD. CDR3 amino acids: CAISLLENAEAFF. For the CDR3, the DNA is TGTGCCATCAGTCTACTGGAGAACGCTGAAGCTTTCTTT.

The genes are TRBV7-9 and TRBJ2-1; TRBD2 aligns across 9 bases. From germline, CDR1 is SEHNR and CDR2 FQNEAQ (reference sequence). The CDR3 totals 17 residues. The J segment lost 6 bases and the V segment lost 4 bases, leaving 13 bases of the junction unmatched. CDR3 bases: TGTGCCAGCAGCTCATTAGCGGGGGCCACCCCCTCCAATGAGCAGTTCTTC. Its protein product is CASSSLAGATPSNEQFF. Variable domain in full (rest from reference TRBV7-9 and TRBJ2-1): DTGVSQNPRHKITKRGQNVTFRCDPISEHNRLYWYRQTLGQGPEFLTYFQNEAQLEKSRLLSDRFSAERPKGSFSTLEIQRTEQGDSAMYLCASSSLAGATPSNEQFFGPGTRLTVL.

This clone appeared once. This chain connects TRBV13 to TRBJ2-3, with TRBD2 as a possible D gene (6 bases). CDR3 length equals 14 residues. V shed 2 bases and J shed 5 bases, with 11 bases lying between them. From germline, CDR1 is PRHDT and CDR2 FYEKMQ (reference sequence). The CDR3 nucleotides read TGTGCCAGCAGCTTATTGGGACTGGAAGATACGCAGTATTTT. Translation gives CASSLLGLEDTQYF.

The chain has TRBV7-6 and TRBJ2-7, with TRBD1 as a possible D gene (6 bases). V was cut by 2 bases and J by 1 base, with 18 bases left in between. Germline V lookup: CDR1 SGHVS, CDR2 FNYEAQ. The CDR3 contains 17 residues. The CDR3: CASSLLLGASRSYEQYF. The CDR3 coding sequence is TGTGCCAGCAGCTTATTACTGGGGGCCTCTCGGTCCTACGAGCAGTACTTC.

The chain joins TRBV6-6 to TRBJ2-7; no firm D call. With 4 bases removed from V and 2 bases from J, the gap between germline ends came to 9 bases. In germline, CDR1 is MNHNY, CDR2 SVGAGI (reference sequence). This CDR3 region has 13 residues. The DNA of the CDR3 is TGTGCCAGCAGTTTCACTCCTACCTACGAGCAGTACTTC. Amino acids: CASSFTPTYEQYF.

There are a few counts of this clone. The chain links TRBV4-3 to TRBJ2-3, with TRBD2 identical over 9 bases. The CDR3 is made up of 17 amino acids. Looked up from germline, CDR1 is LGHNA and CDR2 is YSLEER. Germline trimming cut 1 base from V and 4 bases from J; bases unmatched to any gene: 9. CDR3 amino acids: CASSQVAGLARPDTQYF. The DNA of the CDR3 is TGCGCCAGCAGCCAAGTAGCGGGACTAGCCAGACCAGATACGCAGTATTTT.

This rearrangement joins TRBV27 to TRBJ1-1; a possible D gene is TRBD1 (6 bases). The ends were cut back, 3 bases at V and 1 base at J, with 9 bases in the middle. The CDR3 runs 14 residues. CDR1 and CDR2 from the germline V gene are MNHEY and SMNVEV (reference sequence). CDR3 DNA: TGTGCCAGCAGTTTCTCCAGGGGGAACACTGAAGCTTTCTTT. As protein: CASSFSRGNTEAFF.

The chain links TRBV30 to TRBJ2-1; D is undetermined. The V gene's germline CDR1 is GTSNPN and CDR2 SVGIG (reference sequence). V dropped 0 bases and J dropped 0 bases, with 12 bases sitting between them. The CDR3 contains 16 residues. The CDR3 DNA sequence: TGTGCCTGGAGTGTAGGTGTGTGGAGCTCCTACAATGAGCAGTTCTTC. Translation: CAWSVGVWSSYNEQFF. Based on the CDR3 plus reference TRBV30 and TRBJ2-1, the full variable domain is SQTIHQWPATLVQPVGSPLSLECTVEGTSNPNLYWYRQAAGRGLQLLFYSVGIGQISSEVPQNLSASRPQDRQFILSSKKLLLSDSGFYLCAWSVGVWSSYNEQFFGPGTRLTVL.

The V and J genes are TRBV25-1 and TRBJ2-5; 8 nucleotides line up with TRBD1. The J segment lost 2 bases and the V segment lost 7 bases, leaving 6 bases of the junction unmatched. Germline loops: CDR1 MGHDK, CDR2 SYGVNS. The CDR3 runs to 14 residues. CDR3 residues: CASTWTGLQETQYF. The CDR3 DNA reads as TGTGCCAGCACCTGGACAGGGCTACAAGAGACCCAGTACTTC.

The chain combines TRBV27 with TRBJ2-1; D is unresolved. The CDR3 sequence is 17 residues long. The V gene's germline CDR1 is MNHEY and CDR2 SMNVEV (reference sequence). The V end lost 6 bases, the J end lost 0 bases, and 18 bases lay between the germline ends. The CDR3 sequence: CASSLTIASASYNEQFF. CDR3 nucleotide sequence: TGTGCCAGCAGCCTGACAATAGCTTCCGCCTCCTACAATGAGCAGTTCTTC.

J is TRBJ2-7 and V is TRBV2; D might be TRBD1 (6 bases). The V and J ends lost 7 bases and 0 bases respectively, with 13 bases between them. The CDR3 is 14 residues long. The germline gives CDR1 SNHLY, CDR2 FYNNEI. The CDR3: CASIPRDISYEQYF. The CDR3 region has the DNA TGTGCCAGCATCCCCCGGGACATCTCCTACGAGCAGTACTTC. Filled out from reference TRBV2 and TRBJ2-7, the complete variable domain reads EPEVTQTPSHQVTQMGQEVILRCVPISNHLYFYWYRQILGQKVEFLVSFYNNEISEKSEIFDDQFSVERPDGSNFTLKIRSTKLEDSAMYFCASIPRDISYEQYFGPGTRLTVT.